A selection of T cell receptor beta chains follows, all from one sample in a study of blood T cell repertoires in COVID-19. Clones were sequenced by immunoSEQ multiplex PCR, and TCRdb holds only the in-frame ones, with some missing. The sample lists around 150,000 clones; around 90% were seen once. The sequencing input was peripheral blood. These TCRs come from a woman aged 60-75 years who had recovered from COVID-19. Both conserved end residues are part of each CDR3. A D gene is named only where the DNA matches it firmly. Clone size is not always given. Where it is, it says once, few, many or a class for expanded clones.

V: TRBV7-2
J: TRBJ2-5
size: -
D: TRBD1
length: 16
CDR3: CASSLAGDRGYETQYF
DNA: TGTGCCAGCAGCTTAGCGGGGGACAGGGGGTACGAGACCCAGTACTTC

V: TRBV6-1
J: TRBJ2-1
size: -
D: TRBD1
length: 15
CDR3: CASSEAGTVYNEQFF
DNA: TGTGCCAGCAGTGAAGCGGGGACAGTCTACAATGAGCAGTTCTTC

V: TRBV9
J: TRBJ1-3
size: few
D: -
length: 12
CDR3: CASSVDTNTIYF
DNA: TGTGCCAGCAGCGTAGACACAAACACCATATATTTT

V: TRBV3-1/TRBV3-2
J: TRBJ1-6
size: -
D: TRBD1
length: 18
CDR3: CASRQGASGSSYNSPLHF
DNA: TGTGCCAGCAGACAGGGGGCCTCCGGAAGCTCCTATAATTCACCCCTCCACTTT

V: TRBV18
J: TRBJ2-2
size: -
D: -
length: 14
CDR3: CASSRAGNTGELFF
DNA: TGTGCCAGCTCACGTGCCGGGAACACCGGGGAGCTGTTTTTT

V: TRBV4-2
J: TRBJ2-1
size: -
D: -
length: 14
CDR3: CASSQDLRSNEQFF
DNA: TGTGCCAGCAGCCAAGATCTGAGGAGTAATGAGCAGTTCTTC

V: TRBV5-1
J: TRBJ1-4
size: -
D: -
length: 15
CDR3: CASSREQGGGEKLFF
DNA: TGCGCCAGCAGCAGAGAGCAGGGAGGTGGTGAAAAACTGTTTTTT

V: TRBV7-3
J: TRBJ2-5
size: -
D: TRBD2
length: 17
CDR3: CASSLRGRTSGQETQYF
DNA: TGTGCCAGCAGCTTAAGGGGGCGGACTAGCGGCCAAGAGACCCAGTACTTC

V: TRBV7-9
J: TRBJ1-2
size: -
D: -
length: 15
CDR3: CASSLDIGTQYGYTF
DNA: TGTGCCAGCAGCTTAGATATAGGGACACAGTATGGCTACACCTTC

V: TRBV5-6
J: TRBJ2-7
size: -
D: -
length: 13
CDR3: CASSLGQGWEQYF
DNA: TGTGCCAGCAGCTTGGGTCAGGGTTGGGAGCAGTACTTC

V: TRBV25-1
J: TRBJ2-7
size: -
D: TRBD2
length: 14
CDR3: CASSFSGGSNEQYF
DNA: TGTGCCAGCAGTTTTAGCGGGGGGTCCAACGAGCAGTACTTC

V: TRBV19
J: TRBJ2-7
size: -
D: TRBD1
length: 14
CDR3: CASMTGQGSYEQYF
DNA: TGTGCCAGTATGACGGGACAGGGTTCCTACGAGCAGTACTTC

V: TRBV7-7
J: TRBJ2-5
size: -
D: -
length: 14
CDR3: CASSLGPARETQYF
DNA: TGTGCCAGCAGCTTAGGCCCCGCCCGGGAGACCCAGTACTTC

V: TRBV6-2/TRBV6-3
J: TRBJ2-3
size: -
D: TRBD2
length: 19
CDR3: CASSYSLVSGGDYTDTQYF
DNA: TGTGCCAGCAGTTATTCGTTGGTTAGCGGGGGCGACTACACAGATACGCAGTATTTT

V: TRBV5-1
J: TRBJ2-5
size: -
D: -
length: 15
CDR3: CASSLGDFSQETQYF
DNA: TGCGCCAGCAGCTTGGGAGACTTCAGTCAAGAGACCCAGTACTTC

V: TRBV5-1
J: TRBJ1-2
size: -
D: TRBD1
length: 16
CDR3: CASSPDRAGLPYGYTF
DNA: TGCGCCAGCAGCCCCGACAGGGCCGGCCTCCCCTATGGCTACACCTTC

V: TRBV7-9
J: TRBJ2-2
size: -
D: -
length: 15
CDR3: CASSSRSGETGELFF
DNA: TGTGCCAGCAGCTCAAGGTCAGGGGAAACCGGGGAGCTGTTTTTT

V: TRBV15
J: TRBJ1-5
size: -
D: -
length: 13
CDR3: CATSVERSQPQHF
DNA: TGTGCCACCAGCGTCGAAAGGAGTCAGCCCCAGCATTTT

V: TRBV7-6
J: TRBJ2-5
size: -
D: TRBD2
length: 16
CDR3: CASSLNSGISGETQYF
DNA: TGTGCCAGCAGCTTAAACAGCGGGATCAGTGGGGAGACCCAGTACTTC

V: TRBV10-3
J: TRBJ2-1
size: once
D: -
length: 13
CDR3: CAISSREGNEQFF
DNA: TGTGCCATCAGTTCTCGAGAGGGCAATGAGCAGTTCTTC

V: TRBV10-3
J: TRBJ2-5
size: -
D: TRBD2
length: 15
CDR3: CAISVTTSGAETQYF
DNA: TGTGCCATCAGTGTCACGACTAGCGGGGCTGAGACCCAGTACTTC

V: TRBV19
J: TRBJ2-4
size: -
D: -
length: 17
CDR3: CASSIGPRGTFKNIQYF
DNA: TGTGCCAGTAGTATCGGTCCCCGGGGGACTTTCAAAAACATTCAGTACTTC

V: TRBV25-1
J: TRBJ2-1
size: -
D: TRBD1
length: 15
CDR3: CASSDDGTGGDEQFF
DNA: TGTGCCAGCAGTGACGACGGGACAGGGGGCGATGAGCAGTTCTTC

V: TRBV28
J: TRBJ1-4
size: -
D: -
length: 15
CDR3: CASATITAGNEKLFF
DNA: TGTGCCAGCGCCACCATTACGGCGGGTAATGAAAAACTGTTTTTT

V: TRBV18
J: TRBJ2-5
size: once
D: -
length: 13
CDR3: CASSPRAGETQYF
DNA: TGTGCCAGCTCACCACGGGCGGGAGAGACCCAGTACTTC

V: TRBV10-2
J: TRBJ2-7
size: -
D: TRBD1
length: 15
CDR3: CASSAGTGASYEQYF
DNA: TGCGCCAGCAGTGCAGGGACAGGGGCCTCCTACGAGCAGTACTTC

V: TRBV6-5
J: TRBJ1-5
size: -
D: -
length: 14
CDR3: CASKIRGNNQPQHF
DNA: TGTGCCAGCAAGATCCGGGGAAATAATCAGCCCCAGCATTTT

V: TRBV9
J: TRBJ2-3
size: -
D: TRBD2
length: 14
CDR3: CASSVAGGPDTQYF
DNA: TGTGCCAGCAGCGTAGCGGGGGGGCCGGATACGCAGTATTTT

V: TRBV5-8
J: TRBJ1-5
size: -
D: TRBD1
length: 15
CDR3: CASSTGTGGHQPQHF
DNA: TGTGCCAGCAGCACAGGGACAGGGGGCCATCAGCCCCAGCATTTT

V: TRBV3-1/TRBV3-2
J: TRBJ2-3
size: -
D: TRBD2
length: 15
CDR3: CASSTRGVSTDTQYF
DNA: TGTGCCAGCAGCACTCGGGGGGTTAGCACAGATACGCAGTATTTT

V: TRBV5-4
J: TRBJ1-2
size: -
D: TRBD1
length: 15
CDR3: CASSVGQGADYGYTF
DNA: TGTGCCAGCAGCGTAGGGCAGGGGGCTGACTATGGCTACACCTTC

V: TRBV2
J: TRBJ1-1
size: -
D: TRBD1
length: 14
CDR3: CASNTGGMNTEAFF
DNA: TGTGCCAGCAATACAGGGGGGATGAACACTGAAGCTTTCTTT

V: TRBV2
J: TRBJ1-2
size: -
D: -
length: 13
CDR3: CASHEQGIGGYTF
DNA: TGTGCCAGCCATGAGCAGGGAATAGGCGGCTACACCTTC

V: TRBV27
J: TRBJ2-5
size: -
D: TRBD1
length: 15
CDR3: CASSALQGASETQYF
DNA: TGTGCCAGCAGTGCCCTGCAGGGGGCTTCCGAGACCCAGTACTTC

V: TRBV4-1
J: TRBJ1-5
size: -
D: -
length: 13
CDR3: CASSQEQVQPQHF
DNA: TGCGCCAGCAGCCAAGAACAGGTCCAGCCCCAGCATTTT

V: TRBV15
J: TRBJ1-5
size: -
D: TRBD1
length: 17
CDR3: CATSTTRGVGVGQPQHF
DNA: TGTGCCACCAGCACTACCAGGGGGGTTGGGGTCGGGCAGCCCCAGCATTTT

V: TRBV6-5
J: TRBJ1-4
size: few
D: TRBD1
length: 12
CDR3: CATGQVDEKLFF
DNA: TGTGCCACGGGACAGGTTGATGAAAAACTGTTTTTT

V: TRBV4-1
J: TRBJ2-3
size: -
D: TRBD2
length: 18
CDR3: CASSQEPTSPFTTDTQYF
DNA: TGCGCCAGCAGCCAAGAACCGACTAGCCCTTTTACCACAGATACGCAGTATTTT

V: TRBV15
J: TRBJ1-5
size: -
D: -
length: 17
CDR3: CATSRDLPGNSNQPQHF
DNA: TGTGCCACCAGCAGAGATCTGCCCGGGAATAGCAATCAGCCCCAGCATTTT

V: TRBV28
J: TRBJ2-7
size: -
D: TRBD1
length: 16
CDR3: CASSLGLGQEVYEQYF
DNA: TGTGCCAGCAGTTTGGGTTTAGGACAGGAGGTCTACGAGCAGTACTTC

V: TRBV9
J: TRBJ2-5
size: -
D: TRBD2
length: 15
CDR3: CASSASSGVGETQYF
DNA: TGTGCCAGCAGCGCCTCTAGCGGGGTCGGGGAGACCCAGTACTTC

V: TRBV7-3
J: TRBJ2-1
size: -
D: TRBD2
length: 15
CDR3: CASSTRLAGYNEQFF
DNA: TGTGCCAGCAGCACCCGACTAGCGGGGTACAATGAGCAGTTCTTC

V: TRBV2
J: TRBJ2-5
size: -
D: -
length: 12
CDR3: CASRQGLGTQYF
DNA: TGTGCCAGCAGACAGGGATTGGGGACCCAGTACTTC

V: TRBV9
J: TRBJ1-3
size: -
D: -
length: 15
CDR3: CASSPGGSSGNTIYF
DNA: TGTGCCAGCAGCCCTGGGGGCTCCTCTGGAAACACCATATATTTT

V: TRBV6-6
J: TRBJ2-1
size: -
D: -
length: 11
CDR3: CASSYISEQFF
DNA: TGTGCCAGCAGTTACATCTCGGAGCAGTTCTTC

V: TRBV2
J: TRBJ2-3
size: -
D: -
length: 12
CDR3: CASSEYTDTQYF
DNA: TGTGCCAGCAGTGAGTATACAGATACGCAGTATTTT

V: TRBV11-3
J: TRBJ2-3
size: -
D: -
length: 14
CDR3: CASSLSETSDTQYF
DNA: TGTGCCAGCAGCTTATCAGAAACCTCAGATACGCAGTATTTT

V: TRBV6-2/TRBV6-3
J: TRBJ2-2
size: -
D: TRBD1
length: 17
CDR3: CASSPGTGAPPTGELFF
DNA: TGTGCCAGCAGTCCCGGGACAGGGGCACCCCCCACCGGGGAGCTGTTTTTT

V: TRBV6-5
J: TRBJ1-2
size: -
D: -
length: 15
CDR3: CASSSQTGQLYGYTF
DNA: TGTGCCAGCAGCAGCCAGACCGGACAGCTTTATGGCTACACCTTC

V: TRBV3-1/TRBV3-2
J: TRBJ1-3
size: -
D: -
length: 11
CDR3: CASSQQNTIYF
DNA: TGTGCCAGCAGCCAACAAAACACCATATATTTT

V: TRBV18
J: TRBJ2-5
size: -
D: -
length: 14
CDR3: CASSLGAGQETQYF
DNA: TGTGCCAGCTCCCTGGGGGCAGGTCAAGAGACCCAGTACTTC

V: TRBV6-6
J: TRBJ1-1
size: -
D: -
length: 16
CDR3: CASSSTRTGKGTEAFF
DNA: TGTGCCAGCAGTTCGACTAGGACGGGGAAGGGCACTGAAGCTTTCTTT

V: TRBV7-6
J: TRBJ1-1
size: few
D: -
length: 15
CDR3: CASSLGRVPNTEAFF
DNA: TGTGCCAGCAGCTTAGGCAGGGTCCCGAACACTGAAGCTTTCTTT

V: TRBV5-8
J: TRBJ2-7
size: -
D: -
length: 15
CDR3: CASSLAYRTGYEQYF
DNA: TGTGCCAGCAGCTTGGCATACAGGACGGGCTACGAGCAGTACTTC

V: TRBV9
J: TRBJ1-2
size: -
D: -
length: 12
CDR3: CASSTTGYGYTF
DNA: TGTGCCAGCAGCACCACAGGTTATGGCTACACCTTC

V: TRBV5-1
J: TRBJ2-5
size: -
D: TRBD2
length: 15
CDR3: CASSLNGGAEETQYF
DNA: TGCGCCAGCAGCTTAAACGGGGGGGCGGAGGAGACCCAGTACTTC

V: TRBV7-9
J: TRBJ2-3
size: -
D: TRBD1
length: 16
CDR3: CASSRERTGITDTQYF
DNA: TGTGCCAGCAGCCGAGAACGGACAGGAATCACAGATACGCAGTATTTT

V: TRBV5-6
J: TRBJ2-7
size: -
D: TRBD1
length: 14
CDR3: CASSGTGGLYEQYF
DNA: TGTGCCAGCAGCGGGACAGGGGGTTTATACGAGCAGTACTTC

V: TRBV7-2
J: TRBJ2-5
size: -
D: -
length: 14
CDR3: CASSSQTVGETQYF
DNA: TGTGCCAGCAGCTCTCAGACGGTGGGCGAGACCCAGTACTTC

V: TRBV4-2
J: TRBJ1-1
size: -
D: -
length: 14
CDR3: CASSHLDRNTEAFF
DNA: TGTGCCAGCAGCCATCTAGACAGGAACACTGAAGCTTTCTTT